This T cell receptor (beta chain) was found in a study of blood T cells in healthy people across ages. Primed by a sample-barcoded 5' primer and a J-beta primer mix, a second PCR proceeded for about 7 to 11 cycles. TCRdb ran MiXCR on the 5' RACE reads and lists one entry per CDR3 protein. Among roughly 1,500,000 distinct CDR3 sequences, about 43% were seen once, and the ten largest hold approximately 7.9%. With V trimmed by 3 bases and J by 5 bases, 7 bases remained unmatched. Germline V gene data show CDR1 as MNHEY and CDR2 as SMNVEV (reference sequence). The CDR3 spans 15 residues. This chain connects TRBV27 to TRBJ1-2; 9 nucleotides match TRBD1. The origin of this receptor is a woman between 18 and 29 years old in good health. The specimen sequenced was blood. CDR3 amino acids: CASSFPQTGGYGYTF. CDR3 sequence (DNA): TGTGCCAGCAGTTTTCCCCAGACAGGGGGGTATGGCTACACCTTC.